This TCR beta chain was recovered during a study of T cells after yellow fever vaccination. Whole-study results and caveats: Overall, a small share of clonotypes was seen in both CD4 and CD8 compartments. Abundant clonotypes from the bulk population could contaminate FACS-sorted repertoires.

The sample holds a few counts of this clonotype. Its antigen remains unknown. Universal primer sites and UMIs were introduced during 5'RACE template-switching synthesis of TCR cDNA. TCRdb reprocessed the 5' RACE reads via MiXCR and lists one record per CDR3 protein. Of just under 600,000 distinct CDR3 sequences in the sample, roughly 14% were seen once. This receptor was identified in a man aged 25 to 45 who received the YFV17D yellow fever vaccine. The source material was PBMCs, sampled on the day of the yellow fever booster vaccination.

CDR3 nucleotides: TGTGCCAGCAGTCTAGGGACAACCTCGAGGGAGACCCAGTACTTC. It encodes CASSLGTTSRETQYF. The V call is TRBV28, the J call TRBJ2-5; tentative D call: TRBD1 (6 bases). V lost 5 bases and J lost 5, with 18 bases in between. CDR3 length: 15 residues. In germline, CDR1 is MDHEN, CDR2 SYDVKM.